One and the same sample provided the 29 T cell receptor beta chains below, sequenced in a study of early stage breast cancer tumors. The protocol was immunoSEQ multiplex PCR, while the TCRdb copy is restricted to in-frame clones and leaves out a portion. This sample has some 10,000 clones, with under 80% found just once. The source material was normal breast tissue next to the tumor. The source of these receptors is a person aged 40 to 49 with breast cancer.

The chain couples TRBV18 to TRBJ1-2; D is unresolved. The CDR3 runs 14 residues. Trimming left V 0 bases short and J 0 bases short, with 5 bases between. The germline V gene has CDR1 KGHSH and CDR2 LQKENI. The CDR3 loop is CASSPPVANYGYTF. The CDR3, as DNA: TGTGCCAGCTCACCACCCGTTGCTAACTATGGCTACACCTTC.

The chain combines TRBV4-2 with TRBJ2-7; 8 bases line up with TRBD2. This CDR3 region has 14 residues. J gave up 5 bases and V 3 bases, and 6 bases lay outside the gene matches. CDR1 and CDR2 (germline): LGHNA, YNFKEQ. CDR3 sequence: CASSHPGLGNEQYF. The CDR3 DNA sequence: TGTGCCAGCAGCCATCCGGGACTAGGGAACGAGCAGTACTTC.

This clone came up once. This sequence joins TRBV10-3 and TRBJ1-4, with 8 nucleotides matching TRBD1. Germline CDR1 is ENHRY and CDR2 is SYGVKD. This CDR3 spans 16 amino acids. Germline trimming cut 3 bases from V and 3 bases from J; bases unmatched to any gene: 6. CDR3 in amino acids: CAISDPAGGANEKLFF. The CDR3 DNA reads TGTGCCATCAGTGACCCAGCAGGGGGCGCTAATGAAAAACTGTTTTTT.

This rearrangement joins TRBV5-1 to TRBJ1-2; tentative D call: TRBD1 (5 bases). This CDR3 is 16 amino acids long. Germline-derived CDR1 and CDR2 are SGHRS and YFSETQ. Between the trimmed V and J ends, which lost 2 bases and 7 bases, there was a span of 21 bases. The CDR3 DNA is TGCGCCAGCAGCTTCCTGGGGGGGGAGACCGGGACTGGCTACACCTTC. Translated, it gives CASSFLGGETGTGYTF. The complete variable domain, with remaining parts taken from reference TRBV5-1 and TRBJ1-2, reads KAGVTQTPRYLIKTRGQQVTLSCSPISGHRSVSWYQQTPGQGLQFLFEYFSETQRNKGNFPGRFSGRQFSNSRSEMNVSTLELGDSALYLCASSFLGGETGTGYTFGSGTRLTVV.

This chain connects TRBV11-3 to TRBJ2-7; D unclear. The germline V gene encodes CDR1 SGHNT and CDR2 YENEEA. V gave up 5 bases and J gave up 6 bases, with 20 bases separating them. The CDR3 totals 15 residues. This CDR3 reads CASSQSRGVDGEQYF. The CDR3 coding sequence is TGTGCCAGCAGCCAGAGTCGCGGAGTGGACGGCGAGCAGTACTTC.

The chain combines TRBV4-2 with TRBJ2-7; possibly TRBD2 for D (7 bases). The CDR3 length is 17 residues. Between the trimmed V and J ends, which lost 1 base and 4 bases, there was a span of 20 bases. CDR1 and CDR2 from the germline V gene are LGHNA and YNFKEQ. CDR3 loop: CASSQVGRGAFQYEQYF. The CDR3, as DNA: TGTGCCAGCAGCCAAGTGGGGAGGGGGGCCTTTCAGTACGAGCAGTACTTC.

This rearrangement joins TRBV19 to TRBJ2-3, with D unresolved. The CDR3 spans 14 residues. The V gene's germline CDR1 is LNHDA and CDR2 SQIVND (reference sequence). V was trimmed by 7 bases and J by 0 bases, leaving 11 bases between them. CDR3 in amino acids: CASKTTASTDTQYF. The DNA for the CDR3 is TGTGCCAGTAAAACGACGGCTAGCACAGATACGCAGTATTTT.

V usage is TRBV7-9 and J usage is TRBJ1-2; possibly TRBD1 for D (5 bases). Trimming left V 3 bases short and J 5 bases short, with 19 bases between. Germline loops: CDR1 SEHNR, CDR2 FQNEAQ (reference sequence). The CDR3 is made up of 16 amino acids. CDR3 residues: CASSLFSLPQAYGYTF. CDR3 bases: TGTGCCAGCAGCTTGTTTTCCCTACCACAGGCTTATGGCTACACCTTC.

The rearrangement links TRBV19 to TRBJ1-2, with 9 bases matching TRBD1. The CDR3 has 16 amino acids. Germline CDR1 reads LNHDA; CDR2 reads SQIVND (reference sequence). The trim removed 5 bases at V and 7 bases at J, leaving 14 bases unmatched. CDR3 in amino acids: CASSLPVGTGHGGYTF. DNA of the CDR3: TGTGCCAGTAGTTTACCAGTAGGGACAGGGCACGGTGGCTACACCTTC.

Details on this clone: An end of the junction does not agree with germline; a read error may underlie this. This sequence joins TRBV5-5 and TRBJ1-1; tentatively, D is TRBD1 (5 bases). CDR1 is SGHKS, CDR2 YYEKEE, per germline (reference sequence). The CDR3 extends over 14 amino acids. The CDR3 region is CASSPAGRQGVPPF. For the CDR3, the DNA is TGTGCCAGCAGCCCCGCCGGGCGGCAGGGAGTTCCTCCATTT.

This chain links TRBV11-3 with TRBJ2-7; no clear D. V was trimmed by 2 bases and J by 6 bases, leaving 5 bases between them. This CDR3 region has 11 residues. Germline V gene sequence: CDR1 SGHNT, CDR2 YENEEA. The CDR3 loop is CASSLSLEQYF. CDR3 DNA: TGTGCCAGCAGCTTATCCCTCGAGCAGTACTTC.

This clone turned up a few times. The chain employs TRBV5-1 and TRBJ1-1, with 7 bases aligning to TRBD1. Germline CDR1 SGHRS, CDR2 YFSETQ. This CDR3 region has 14 residues. V lost 4 bases, J lost 4 bases, and 7 bases stayed unmatched. This chain's CDR3 is CASSLGQVATEAFF. The CDR3 DNA sequence: TGCGCCAGCAGCCTCGGACAGGTAGCCACTGAAGCTTTCTTT.

V usage is TRBV30 and J usage is TRBJ1-3; D gene uncertain. V lost 1 base, J lost 1 base, and 5 bases lay in between. Germline CDR1 is GTSNPN and CDR2 is SVGIG (reference sequence). This CDR3 has 13 residues. This CDR3 is CAWSALSGNTIYF. The CDR3 DNA reads TGTGCCTGGAGTGCCCTTTCTGGAAACACCATATATTTT.

This chain joins TRBV6-6 and TRBJ2-3; perhaps D is TRBD1 or TRBD2 (5 bases each). V lost 0 bases to trimming and J lost 1 base, with 11 bases between them. CDR3 size: 16 residues. The germline gives CDR1 MNHNY, CDR2 SVGAGI (reference sequence). The CDR3 loop is CASSYSGAGGTDTQYF. The CDR3 nucleotides read TGTGCCAGCAGTTACTCCGGGGCCGGGGGCACAGATACGCAGTATTTT.

V usage is TRBV18 and J usage is TRBJ2-3, with 9 bases fitting TRBD1. CDR3 size: 13 residues. V lost 4 bases and J lost 4; bases outside the gene matches: 0. CDR1 and CDR2 from the germline V gene are KGHSH and LQKENI. The CDR3 DNA reads TGTGCCAGCTCACGGGACAGGGCAGATACGCAGTATTTT. Encoded protein: CASSRDRADTQYF.

In this sample, this clone turned up once. The CDR3 DNA reads as TGTGCCAGCAGCTTAGGGACGAACAGATTTAGCACAGATACGCAGTATTTT. Residues: CASSLGTNRFSTDTQYF. This rearrangement joins TRBV13 to TRBJ2-3; D is uncertain. Germline CDR1 is PRHDT and CDR2 is FYEKMQ (reference sequence). The CDR3 runs to 17 residues. V was trimmed by 0 bases and J by 0 bases, leaving 13 bases between them. Together with reference TRBV13 and TRBJ2-3, the CDR3 gives the full variable domain: AAGVIQSPRHLIKEKRETATLKCYPIPRHDTVYWYQQGPGQDPQFLISFYEKMQSDKGSIPDRFSAQQFSDYHSELNMSSLELGDSALYFCASSLGTNRFSTDTQYFGPGTRLTVL.

This clone has only a few counts. CDR3 in amino acids: CAWNLLTDTQYF. CDR3 coding DNA: TGTGCCTGGAATTTACTCACAGATACGCAGTATTTT. The chain couples TRBV30 to TRBJ2-3; D gene unclear. The CDR3 runs to 12 residues. CDR1 and CDR2 (germline): GTSNPN, SVGIG (reference sequence). Trimming removed 4 bases from V and 2 bases from J, with 7 bases in between.

In DNA form, the CDR3 reads TGTGCCAGCTCACCAACGCGGGGGGCTCGGGAGACCCAGTACTTC. Residues: CASSPTRGARETQYF. The chain combines TRBV18 with TRBJ2-5; 8 bases match TRBD2. This CDR3 spans 15 amino acids. The J segment lost 5 bases and the V segment lost 2 bases, leaving 7 bases of the junction unmatched. The germline V gene encodes CDR1 KGHSH and CDR2 LQKENI. Drawing the rest from reference TRBV18 and TRBJ2-5, the complete variable domain is NAGVMQNPRHLVRRRGQEARLRCSPMKGHSHVYWYRQLPEEGLKFMVYLQKENIIDESGMPKERFSAEFPKEGPSILRIQQVVRGDSAAYFCASSPTRGARETQYFGPGTRLLVL.

The CDR3 region has the DNA TGCAGCGTTGAAGGGTCTAGCCAAGAGACCCAGTACTTC. It encodes CSVEGSSQETQYF. The chain joins TRBV29-1 to TRBJ2-5, with D unclear. The CDR3 is made up of 13 amino acids. The V gene's germline CDR1 is SQVTM and CDR2 ANQGSEA. Trimming cost V 1 base and J 1 base, with 7 bases left between them.

This sequence joins TRBV6-1 and TRBJ1-1, with 9 bases lining up with TRBD1. The CDR3 contains 14 residues. Germline V CDR1 and CDR2: MNHNS, SASEGT. V was clipped by 3 bases and J by 10 bases; unmatched bases: 9. This chain's CDR3 is CASSDLGQGNRAFF. The DNA of the CDR3 is TGTGCCAGCAGTGATTTGGGACAGGGTAACCGAGCTTTCTTT.

This clone is a singleton in its sample. This chain connects TRBV7-9 to TRBJ1-2; 10 positions agree with TRBD1. From germline, CDR1 is SEHNR and CDR2 FQNEAQ (reference sequence). V was clipped by 5 bases and J by 9 bases; unmatched bases: 6. The CDR3 has 13 amino acids. CDR3 sequence reads: CASSPGTGDSYTF. CDR3 DNA: TGTGCCAGCAGCCCCGGGACAGGGGACAGCTACACCTTC.

The chain has TRBV5-1 and TRBJ2-7; D uncertain. Trimming removed 4 bases from V and 6 bases from J, with 14 bases in between. The CDR3 has 13 amino acids. CDR1 is SGHRS, CDR2 YFSETQ, per germline. The CDR3 is CASSAGDAGEQYF. The CDR3 DNA follows: TGCGCCAGCAGCGCAGGTGACGCAGGCGAGCAGTACTTC.

The J gene is TRBJ2-7, the V gene TRBV5-1; TRBD1 is a possible D gene (6 bases). With 0 bases removed from V and 3 bases from J, the gap between germline ends came to 10 bases. Germline V lookup: CDR1 SGHRS, CDR2 YFSETQ. The CDR3 spans 14 residues. The CDR3 DNA reads TGCGCCAGCAGCTTGGCTTTACAGGGCTACGAGCAGTACTTC. Amino acid sequence: CASSLALQGYEQYF.

The J gene is TRBJ2-7, the V gene TRBV7-2, with a possible D match to TRBD1 (5 bases). Between the trimmed V and J ends, which lost 0 bases and 2 bases, there was a span of 11 bases. CDR1 SGHTA and CDR2 FQGNSA come from the germline V gene. This CDR3 region has 15 residues. CDR3 coding DNA: TGTGCCAGCAGCTTAGCGAAGGGGTCCCCCTACGAGCAGTACTTC. It translates to CASSLAKGSPYEQYF.

The chain carries TRBV7-9 and TRBJ2-1; maybe TRBD1 (5 bases). This CDR3 is 15 amino acids long. The V end was cut by 4 bases, the J end by 0 bases, with 10 bases between. CDR1 and CDR2 from the germline V gene are SEHNR and FQNEAQ (reference sequence). The CDR3 loop is CASSSDSRSYNEQFF. DNA for the CDR3: TGTGCCAGCAGCTCTGACAGCCGCTCCTACAATGAGCAGTTCTTC.

V and J are TRBV4-1 and TRBJ2-4, with TRBD2 matching 11 bases. The CDR3 extends over 16 amino acids. V shed 4 bases and J 7 bases; nucleotides not matched to a gene: 9. Per germline, CDR1 MGHRA and CDR2 YSYEKL. The CDR3 protein is CASSPQIRLAGNIQYF. The CDR3 coding sequence is TGCGCCAGCAGCCCGCAAATTAGACTAGCGGGGAACATTCAGTACTTC.

This chain joins TRBV2 and TRBJ2-3; no definite D call. The CDR3 is 18 amino acids. CDR1 and CDR2 from the germline V gene are SNHLY and FYNNEI. The V gene lost 2 bases and the J gene lost 2 bases, with 20 bases spanning the gap. The CDR3: CASSEPQRSPPSTDTQYF. The CDR3 DNA reads as TGTGCCAGCAGTGAACCCCAGAGATCCCCACCTTCCACAGATACGCAGTATTTT.

This sequence joins TRBV14 and TRBJ1-2; D is uncertain. Germline-derived CDR1 and CDR2 are SGHDN and FVKESK. The CDR3 is 13 residues long. The germline V and J ends were trimmed by 5 bases and 8 bases, with 15 bases remaining between them. This chain's CDR3 is CASSDRAGRGYTF. The CDR3 DNA reads TGTGCCAGCAGCGATCGAGCGGGCCGGGGCTACACCTTC.

The chain couples TRBV11-2 to TRBJ2-1, with D perhaps assigned TRBD1 or TRBD2 (5 bases each). Germline CDR1 is SGHAT and CDR2 is FQNNGV. The CDR3 has 15 amino acids. V gave up 5 bases and J gave up 6 bases, with 17 bases separating them. In DNA form, the CDR3 reads TGTGCCAGCAGCGGGGCATTCGGGGCCTTCAATGAGCAGTTCTTC. Amino acid sequence: CASSGAFGAFNEQFF.